The subject of this entry is one T cell receptor (beta chain). No antigen is known for it. Germline values: CDR1 SGHTA, CDR2 FQGTGA. This CDR3 spans 17 amino acids. Trimming pared 5 bases from V and 0 bases from J, leaving 19 bases between. This entry is derived from a study of a mutant IDH1 vaccine in newly diagnosed glioma. On the study more broadly: Vaccines were begun 4-6 weeks after radiotherapy alone, or with temozolomide cycles. Treated patients, roughly 62% male and about 38% female, averaged roughly 40 years of age. Earlier therapy was either radiotherapy, temozolomide, or both, and most got both. Overall study results and limits: Alterations occurring in top peripheral T cell clonotypes seemed unrelated to pseudoprogression.

TCRdb's copy holds only in-frame clones and misses some; the assay was immunoSEQ multiplex PCR. The data hold about 130,000 clones, with 80% observed a single time. As to time point: week 11, during vaccination. Alongside topical imiquimod, each dose of vaccine comprised 300 ug of mutant IDH1 20-mer peptide. The origin of this receptor is a man aged 35-49 years with glioma. The sample in question was PBMCs, obtained from a glioma patient whose treatment included an IDH1 peptide vaccine. This chain joins TRBV7-3 and TRBJ1-1; D may be TRBD1 (6 bases). The CDR3: CASSKQGGALMNTEAFF. As DNA, the CDR3 is TGTGCCAGCAGCAAACAGGGTGGCGCCCTCATGAACACTGAAGCTTTCTTT.